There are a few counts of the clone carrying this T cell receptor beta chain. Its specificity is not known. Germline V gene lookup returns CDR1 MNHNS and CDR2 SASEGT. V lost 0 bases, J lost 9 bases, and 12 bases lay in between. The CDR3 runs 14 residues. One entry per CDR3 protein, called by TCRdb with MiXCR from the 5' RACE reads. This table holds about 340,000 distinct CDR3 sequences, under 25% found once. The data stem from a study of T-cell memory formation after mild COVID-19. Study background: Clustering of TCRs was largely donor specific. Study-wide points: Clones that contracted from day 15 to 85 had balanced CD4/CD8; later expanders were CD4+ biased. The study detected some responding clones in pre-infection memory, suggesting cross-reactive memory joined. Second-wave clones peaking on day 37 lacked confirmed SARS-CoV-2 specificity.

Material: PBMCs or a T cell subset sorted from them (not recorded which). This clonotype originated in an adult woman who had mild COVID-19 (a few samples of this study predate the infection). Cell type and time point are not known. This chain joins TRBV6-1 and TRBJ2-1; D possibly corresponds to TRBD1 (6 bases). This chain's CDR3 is CASSEAGRGSEQFF. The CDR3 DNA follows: TGTGCCAGCAGTGAAGCGGGCAGGGGATCTGAGCAGTTCTTC.